The following is a TCR beta chain sequence with its context. 60 Vbeta and 13 Jbeta primers were used in PCR. Sequencing was performed with immunoSEQ multiplex PCR; in TCRdb, only in-frame clones are kept and a portion is missing. The sample holds some 98,000 clones; roughly four fifths are singletons and the top ten take approximately 8%. This sample was taken from a study of cytomegalovirus exposure and HLA in healthy donors. The CDR3 has 12 residues. V was pared by 4 bases and J by 0 bases, with 3 bases between. Germline V gene lookup returns CDR1 SGDLS and CDR2 YYNGEE. Sequenced: PBMCs. The V gene is TRBV9, the J gene TRBJ2-3; no definite D call. This clonotype was obtained from a female donor in good health and CMV-seronegative. DNA of the CDR3: TGTGCCAGCAGCCCTAGCACAGATACGCAGTATTTT. Translated, it gives CASSPSTDTQYF.